The entry below gives a single T cell receptor beta chain sequence along with its context. Antigen: not known. Both 60 Vbeta primers and 13 Jbeta primers went into the PCR. Profiled with immunoSEQ multiplex PCR; TCRdb holds only in-frame clones, not every one. The sample has about 120,000 clones, 74% seen once. J was trimmed by 4 bases and V by 9 bases; bases with no gene match: 4. CDR3 size: 14 residues. The germline CDR1 and CDR2 sequences are SGHRS and YFSETQ. This record belongs to a study of cytomegalovirus exposure and HLA in healthy donors. Study as a whole: Membership in the Caucasian-associated ancestry cluster was found for around 81% of roughly 400 genotyped donors.

Study findings and constraints: With DRB1 most and HLA-C fewest, TCR association rates differed between HLA loci in a later analysis.

The chain carries TRBV5-1 and TRBJ2-2; 12 nucleotides agree with TRBD2. Sequenced input: PBMCs. This sequence originates from a human donor in good health. The CDR3 DNA reads as TGCGCCACCTCGGGACTAGCGGGCACCGGGGAGCTGTTTTTT. This encodes CATSGLAGTGELFF.